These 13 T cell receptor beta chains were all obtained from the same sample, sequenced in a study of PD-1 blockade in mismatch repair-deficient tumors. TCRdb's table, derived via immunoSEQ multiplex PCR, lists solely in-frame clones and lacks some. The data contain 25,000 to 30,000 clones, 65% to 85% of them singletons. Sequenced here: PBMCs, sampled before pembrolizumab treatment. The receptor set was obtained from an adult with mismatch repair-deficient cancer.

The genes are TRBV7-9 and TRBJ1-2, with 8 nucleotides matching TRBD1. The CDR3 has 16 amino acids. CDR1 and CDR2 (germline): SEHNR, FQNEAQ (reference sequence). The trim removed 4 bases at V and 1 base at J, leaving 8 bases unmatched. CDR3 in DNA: TGTGCCAGCAGCTCAACCAGGGGACAGGATAACTATGGCTACACCTTC. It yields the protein CASSSTRGQDNYGYTF.

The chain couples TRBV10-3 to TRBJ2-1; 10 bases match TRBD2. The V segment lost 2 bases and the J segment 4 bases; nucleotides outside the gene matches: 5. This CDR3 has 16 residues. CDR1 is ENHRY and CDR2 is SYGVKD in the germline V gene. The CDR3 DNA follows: TGTGCCATCAGTGAGCAGGGACTAGCGTCTTACAATGAGCAGTTCTTC. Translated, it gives CAISEQGLASYNEQFF.

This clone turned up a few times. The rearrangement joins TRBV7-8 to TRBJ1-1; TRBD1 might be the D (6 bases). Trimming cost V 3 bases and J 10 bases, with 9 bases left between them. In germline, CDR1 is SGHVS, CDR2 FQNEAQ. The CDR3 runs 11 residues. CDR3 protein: CASSFQGRAFF. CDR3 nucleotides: TGTGCCAGCAGCTTCCAGGGGAGAGCTTTCTTT.

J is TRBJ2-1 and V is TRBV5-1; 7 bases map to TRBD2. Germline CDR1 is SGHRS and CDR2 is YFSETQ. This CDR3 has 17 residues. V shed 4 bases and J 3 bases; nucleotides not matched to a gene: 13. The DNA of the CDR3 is TGCGCCAGCAGCCCGGCCGGGGGGAGGGCGCTCTACAATGAGCAGTTCTTC. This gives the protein CASSPAGGRALYNEQFF.

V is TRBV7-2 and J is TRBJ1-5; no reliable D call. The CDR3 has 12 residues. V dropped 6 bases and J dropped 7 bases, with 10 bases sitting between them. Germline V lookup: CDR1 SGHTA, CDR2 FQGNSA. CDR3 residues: CASSSSEQPQHF. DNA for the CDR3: TGTGCCAGCAGTAGCTCAGAACAGCCCCAGCATTTT.

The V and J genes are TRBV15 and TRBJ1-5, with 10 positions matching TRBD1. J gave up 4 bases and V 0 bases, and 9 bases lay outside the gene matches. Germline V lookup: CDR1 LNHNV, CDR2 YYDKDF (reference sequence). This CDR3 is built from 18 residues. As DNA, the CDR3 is TGTGCCACCAGCAGAGATCCCCAGACAGGGGGCCGGAATCAGCCCCAGCATTTT. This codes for CATSRDPQTGGRNQPQHF.

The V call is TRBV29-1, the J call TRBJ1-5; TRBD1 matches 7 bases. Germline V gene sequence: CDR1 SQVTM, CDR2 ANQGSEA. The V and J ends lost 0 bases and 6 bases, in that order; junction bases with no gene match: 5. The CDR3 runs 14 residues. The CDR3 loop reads CSVEEPGGLQPQHF. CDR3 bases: TGCAGCGTTGAAGAGCCAGGGGGTCTTCAGCCCCAGCATTTT.

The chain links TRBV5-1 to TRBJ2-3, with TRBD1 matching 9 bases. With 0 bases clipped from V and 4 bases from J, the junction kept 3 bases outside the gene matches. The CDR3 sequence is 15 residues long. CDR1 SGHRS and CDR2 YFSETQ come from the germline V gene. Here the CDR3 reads CASSLGDREPDTQYF. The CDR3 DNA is TGCGCCAGCAGCTTGGGGGACAGGGAACCAGATACGCAGTATTTT.

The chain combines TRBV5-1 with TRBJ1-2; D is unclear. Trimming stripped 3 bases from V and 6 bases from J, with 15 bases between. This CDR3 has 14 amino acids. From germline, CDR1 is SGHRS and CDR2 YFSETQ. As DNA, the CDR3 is TGCGCCAGCAGCTCGGAGGCGGGGAACGATGGCTACACCTTC. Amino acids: CASSSEAGNDGYTF.

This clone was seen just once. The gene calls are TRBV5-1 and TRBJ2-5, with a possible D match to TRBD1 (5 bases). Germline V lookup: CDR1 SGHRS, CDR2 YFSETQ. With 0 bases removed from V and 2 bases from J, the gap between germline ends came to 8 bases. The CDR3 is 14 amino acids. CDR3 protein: CASSLATGQETQYF. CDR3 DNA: TGCGCCAGCAGCTTGGCAACAGGTCAAGAGACCCAGTACTTC.

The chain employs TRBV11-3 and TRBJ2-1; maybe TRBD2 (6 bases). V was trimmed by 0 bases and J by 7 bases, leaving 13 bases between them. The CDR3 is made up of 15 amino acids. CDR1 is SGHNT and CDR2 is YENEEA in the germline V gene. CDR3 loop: CASSLDQLAGNEQFF. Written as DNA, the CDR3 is TGTGCCAGCAGCTTAGATCAACTAGCTGGGAATGAGCAGTTCTTC. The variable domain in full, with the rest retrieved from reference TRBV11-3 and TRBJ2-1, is EAGVVQSPRYKIIEKKQPVAFWCNPISGHNTLYWYLQNLGQGPELLIRYENEEAVDDSQLPKDRFSAERLKGVDSTLKIQPAELGDSAVYLCASSLDQLAGNEQFFGPGTRLTVL.

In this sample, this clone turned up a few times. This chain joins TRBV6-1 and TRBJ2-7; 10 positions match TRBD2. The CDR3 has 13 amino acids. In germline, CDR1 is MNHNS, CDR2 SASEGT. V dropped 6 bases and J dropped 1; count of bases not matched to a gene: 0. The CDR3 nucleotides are TGTGCCAGCAGGACTAGCGGGTCCTACGAGCAGTACTTC. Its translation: CASRTSGSYEQYF.

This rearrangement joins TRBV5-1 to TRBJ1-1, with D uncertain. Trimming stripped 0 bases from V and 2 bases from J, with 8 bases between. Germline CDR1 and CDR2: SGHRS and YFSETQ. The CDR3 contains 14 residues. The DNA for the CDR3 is TGCGCCAGCAGCTTGGGAACCAGTAACACTGAAGCTTTCTTT. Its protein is CASSLGTSNTEAFF.